The TCR beta chain described here comes from a study of a mutant IDH1 vaccine in newly diagnosed glioma. Study-level information: With temozolomide cycles, or 4-6 weeks after radiotherapy alone, vaccination was started.

This table comes from immunoSEQ multiplex PCR, and its TCRdb copy is limited to in-frame clones, with some not included. Of over 75,000 clones listed, more than 80% were seen once; the top ten hold more than 5%. On this clone: Its antigen remains unknown.

As for time point: week 47, end of study. The content of each vaccine dose was 300 ug of mutant IDH1 20-mer peptide, and topical imiquimod accompanied it. The sample was PBMCs, taken from a glioma patient whose treatment included an IDH1 peptide vaccine. The sequence derives from a man aged 35-49 years with glioma.

In DNA form, the CDR3 reads TGTGCCAGCGCAGGGGGCCGATACGAGCAGTACTTC. Its protein is CASAGGRYEQYF. The J gene is TRBJ2-7, the V gene TRBV2, with 8 bases that match TRBD1. The trim removed 8 bases at V and 4 bases at J, leaving 4 bases unmatched. The CDR3 is 12 amino acids. CDR1 and CDR2 from the germline V gene are SNHLY and FYNNEI.